This T cell receptor (beta chain) stems from a study of T cell responses to AZD1222 COVID-19 vaccine. The overall study: Pooling covered second doses at about 4 or about 12 weeks.

As for this clone: Its target is not known.

Assay: immunoSEQ multiplex PCR; the TCRdb copy retains only in-frame clones and omits some. Here the sample spans roughly 120,000 clones, roughly nine tenths being singletons. The CDR3 contains 15 residues. With 4 bases removed from V and 2 bases from J, the gap between germline ends came to 16 bases. Per germline, CDR1 SGHDT and CDR2 YYEEEE. The study, taken as a whole, reports: Clonal diversity may have been underestimated, and the donors were mostly white British, with more females than males. Two AZD1222 administrations were followed by greater Spike-specific TCR breadth and depth.

This chain joins TRBV5-6 and TRBJ2-7; D is possibly TRBD1 or TRBD2 (7 bases each). This receptor was taken from an adult in good health. Sample: peripheral blood, taken on day 0 of AZD1222 vaccination. CDR3 sequence reads: CASSHQGGATYEQYF. CDR3 bases: TGTGCCAGCAGCCACCAGGGGGGGGCGACCTACGAGCAGTACTTC.